A single sample gave rise to the 4 T cell receptor beta chains below, sequenced in a study of cytomegalovirus exposure and HLA in healthy donors. The protocol was immunoSEQ multiplex PCR, while the TCRdb copy is restricted to in-frame clones and leaves out a portion. The sample holds roughly 130,000 clones; about 88% are singletons and the top ten take approximately 1.3%. The sample consisted of PBMCs. The origin of the receptors is a young man in good health and CMV-seronegative.

The genes are TRBV5-1 and TRBJ1-1, with D tentatively TRBD1 (6 bases). Deletions cut 1 base from V and 5 bases from J, with 15 bases between. In germline, CDR1 is SGHRS, CDR2 YFSETQ. The CDR3 covers 15 residues. The CDR3 region is CASSLYRAGGTEAFF. CDR3 nucleotide sequence: TGCGCCAGCAGCTTGTACAGGGCTGGTGGGACTGAAGCTTTCTTT.

The rearrangement uses TRBV4-3 and TRBJ1-6; D call uncertain. Deletions cut 0 bases from V and 9 bases from J, with 15 bases between. CDR3 length: 16 amino acids. Germline CDR1 LGHNA, CDR2 YSLEER. The CDR3 loop reads CASSQEYRNSGSPLHF. In DNA, the CDR3 is TGCGCCAGCAGCCAAGAATATCGAAACAGTGGTTCACCCCTCCACTTT.

The gene calls are TRBV19 and TRBJ1-5, with D perhaps matching TRBD1 (6 bases). The germline V and J ends were trimmed by 8 bases and 0 bases, with 14 bases remaining between them. CDR1 and CDR2 (germline): LNHDA, SQIVND (reference sequence). This CDR3 has 15 amino acids. The CDR3 coding sequence is TGTGCCAGTGTTCGGACAGACTATAGCAATCAGCCCCAGCATTTT. This sequence encodes CASVRTDYSNQPQHF.

CDR3 in amino acids: CAWSGGGNGYTF. As DNA, the CDR3 is TGTGCCTGGAGTGGGGGAGGTAACGGCTACACCTTC. This chain links TRBV30 with TRBJ1-2, with D unclear. Germline-derived CDR1 and CDR2 are GTSNPN and SVGIG (reference sequence). The V end lost 1 base, the J end lost 8 bases, and 11 bases lay between the germline ends. There are 12 residues in the CDR3.